This T cell receptor (beta chain) was observed in a study of patients and donors after allogeneic stem cell transplantation. TCRdb analysed the RT-PCR reads with MiXCR anew, one entry per CDR3 protein. The data contain 40,000 to 45,000 distinct CDR3 sequences, roughly 29% of them seen just once; the ten biggest clones take up approximately 75%. The germline V gene has CDR1 SGHVS and CDR2 FQNEAQ. CDR3 size: 10 residues. V shed 1 base and J shed 6 bases, with 0 bases lying between them. The gene calls are TRBV7-8 and TRBJ2-5; D gene unclear. The TCR sequence derives from a human donor who was either an allogeneic HSCT recipient or a stem cell or donor lymphocyte infusion donor (not recorded which). It is not recorded whose cells these are; they may come from a transplant donor. The specimen was blood, either unsorted or a sorted T cell fraction (not recorded which). CDR3 in amino acids: CASSLETQYF. CDR3 sequence (DNA): TGTGCCAGCAGCTTAGAGACCCAGTACTTC.